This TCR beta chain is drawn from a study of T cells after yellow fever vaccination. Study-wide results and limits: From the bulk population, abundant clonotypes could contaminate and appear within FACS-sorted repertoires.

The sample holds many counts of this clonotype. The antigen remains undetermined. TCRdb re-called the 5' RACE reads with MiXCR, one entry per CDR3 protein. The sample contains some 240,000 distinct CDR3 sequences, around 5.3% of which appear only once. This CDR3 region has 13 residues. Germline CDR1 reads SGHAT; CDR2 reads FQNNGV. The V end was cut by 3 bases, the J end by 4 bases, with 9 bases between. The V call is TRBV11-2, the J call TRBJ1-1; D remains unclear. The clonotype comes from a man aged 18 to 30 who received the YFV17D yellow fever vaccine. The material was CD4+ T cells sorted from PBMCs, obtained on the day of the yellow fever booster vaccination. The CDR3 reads CASSFHRGTEAFF. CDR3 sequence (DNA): TGTGCCAGCAGCTTCCACCGGGGCACTGAAGCTTTCTTT.